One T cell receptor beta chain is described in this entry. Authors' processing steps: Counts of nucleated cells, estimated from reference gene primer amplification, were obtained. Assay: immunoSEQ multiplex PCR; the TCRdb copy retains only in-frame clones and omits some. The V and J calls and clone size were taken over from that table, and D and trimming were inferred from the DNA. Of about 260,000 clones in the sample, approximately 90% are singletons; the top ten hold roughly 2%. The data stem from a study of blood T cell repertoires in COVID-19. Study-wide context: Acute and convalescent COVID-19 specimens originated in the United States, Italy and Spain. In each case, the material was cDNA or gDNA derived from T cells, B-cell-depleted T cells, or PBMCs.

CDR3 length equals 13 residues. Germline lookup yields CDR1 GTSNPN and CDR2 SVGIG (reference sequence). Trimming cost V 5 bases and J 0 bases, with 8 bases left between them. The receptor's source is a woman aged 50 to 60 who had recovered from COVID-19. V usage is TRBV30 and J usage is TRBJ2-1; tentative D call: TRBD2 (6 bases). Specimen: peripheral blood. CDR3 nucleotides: TGTGCCTGGGGGGGGAGCTCCTACAATGAGCAGTTCTTC. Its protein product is CAWGGSSYNEQFF.